The 15 T cell receptor beta chains below were found in one sample sequenced in a study of cytomegalovirus exposure and HLA in healthy donors. Clones were read by immunoSEQ multiplex PCR, and TCRdb kept only the in-frame ones, dropping some. Here the sample spans 120,000 to 150,000 clones, 85% to 90% being singletons. The sequenced material came from PBMCs. The source of these receptors is a woman aged 18 to 35 in good health and CMV-seropositive.

This sequence joins TRBV2 and TRBJ1-1, with a possible D match to TRBD1 (5 bases). The CDR3 covers 13 residues. Trimming shortened V by 7 bases and J by 10 bases, and 19 bases separated the two germline ends. From germline, CDR1 is SNHLY and CDR2 FYNNEI. The CDR3 bases are TGTGCCAGCACTATGACCGGGGGAGCTGGAGCTTTCTTT. Protein product: CASTMTGGAGAFF.

The chain employs TRBV7-8 and TRBJ2-7, with TRBD2 as a possible D gene (6 bases). V was clipped by 4 bases and J by 0 bases, with 10 bases between them. The CDR3 has 14 amino acids. Germline V gene sequence: CDR1 SGHVS, CDR2 FQNEAQ. Here the CDR3 reads CASSSRLDSYEQYF. CDR3 nucleotide sequence: TGTGCCAGCAGCTCAAGACTAGACTCCTACGAGCAGTACTTC.

The V gene is TRBV15, the J gene TRBJ1-1, with TRBD1 identical over 10 bases. The CDR3 has 17 residues. Germline assignment: CDR1 LNHNV and CDR2 YYDKDF (reference sequence). The V and J ends lost 5 bases and 0 bases, in that order; junction bases with no gene match: 9. CDR3 DNA: TGTGCCACCAGCGGGAGACAGGGGGCGCGGGTGAACACTGAAGCTTTCTTT. Amino acid sequence: CATSGRQGARVNTEAFF.

This clone has just a few counts. The chain combines TRBV4-2 with TRBJ1-2; the D gene is possibly TRBD1 (6 bases). The CDR3 contains 15 residues. From germline, CDR1 is LGHNA and CDR2 YNFKEQ. The ends were cut back, 0 bases at V and 5 bases at J, with 13 bases in the middle. The CDR3 sequence: CASSQDTTGLYGYTF. The DNA of the CDR3 is TGTGCCAGCAGCCAAGATACGACAGGCTTATATGGCTACACCTTC.

The V gene is TRBV7-2, the J gene TRBJ2-7, with D tentatively TRBD2 (5 bases). CDR3 length: 13 amino acids. The germline CDR1 and CDR2 sequences are SGHTA and FQGNSA. V was cut by 3 bases and J by 1 base, with 7 bases left in between. CDR3 nucleotides: TGTGCCAGCAGCTTTTGGGAGTCCTACGAGCAGTACTTC. This sequence encodes CASSFWESYEQYF. The entire variable domain, with the rest obtained from reference TRBV7-2 and TRBJ2-7, is as follows: GAGVSQSPSNKVTEKGKDVELRCDPISGHTALYWYRQSLGQGLEFLIYFQGNSAPDKSGLPSDRFSAERTGGSVSTLTIQRTQQEDSAVYLCASSFWESYEQYFGPGTRLTVT.

The rearrangement joins TRBV7-3 to TRBJ1-2; D may be TRBD1 (5 bases). The germline V gene encodes CDR1 SGHTA and CDR2 FQGTGA. The CDR3 runs to 16 residues. V lost 2 bases to trimming and J lost 0 bases, with 13 bases between them. The CDR3 protein is CASSLRRAPANYGYTF. CDR3 bases: TGTGCCAGCAGCTTACGCAGGGCTCCAGCTAACTATGGCTACACCTTC.

The chain joins TRBV4-3 to TRBJ2-7, with 7 nucleotides matching TRBD1. The CDR3 spans 13 residues. Germline V gene lookup returns CDR1 LGHNA and CDR2 YSLEER. V lost 3 bases to trimming and J lost 3 bases; unmatched junction nucleotides: 2. The CDR3 nucleotides are TGCGCCAGCAGCCATAGACAGGGCTACGAGCAGTACTTC. Amino acids: CASSHRQGYEQYF.

The J gene is TRBJ2-7, the V gene TRBV2; TRBD1 agrees at 9 bases. Per germline, CDR1 SNHLY and CDR2 FYNNEI. Trimming removed 7 bases from V and 5 bases from J; junction bases left unmatched: 9. This CDR3 spans 14 amino acids. The CDR3 DNA is TGTGCCAGCAAGGGGGACAGGGAAGTCAACGAGCAGTACTTC. This encodes CASKGDREVNEQYF. Combining the CDR3 with reference TRBV2 and TRBJ2-7 gives the whole variable domain EPEVTQTPSHQVTQMGQEVILRCVPISNHLYFYWYRQILGQKVEFLVSFYNNEISEKSEIFDDQFSVERPDGSNFTLKIRSTKLEDSAMYFCASKGDREVNEQYFGPGTRLTVT.

The gene calls are TRBV10-2 and TRBJ2-1; 7 nucleotides align to TRBD2. The junction had 4 bases not matched to a gene; V was cut back by 2 bases and J by 6 bases. Germline CDR1 WSHSY, CDR2 SAAADI. This CDR3 has 14 amino acids. This CDR3 reads CASSEGGGSNEQFF. CDR3 nucleotides: TGCGCCAGCAGTGAGGGGGGAGGGAGCAATGAGCAGTTCTTC.

The gene calls are TRBV5-6 and TRBJ1-5, with 11 bases lining up with TRBD1. Per the germline V gene, CDR1 is SGHDT and CDR2 is YYEEEE. CDR3 length: 16 amino acids. The V segment lost 2 bases and the J segment 4 bases; nucleotides outside the gene matches: 5. This CDR3 reads CASSFAGQGDNQPQHF. As DNA, the CDR3 is TGTGCCAGCAGCTTTGCGGGACAGGGGGATAATCAGCCCCAGCATTTT.

The CDR3 DNA follows: TGTGCCAGCAGCTTAAGTGCCCGCGATCAGCCCCAGCATTTT. The encoded protein is CASSLSARDQPQHF. The V and J genes are TRBV7-2 and TRBJ1-5; D unclear. V was clipped by 2 bases and J by 5 bases, with 10 bases between them. The CDR3 totals 14 residues. Germline CDR1 reads SGHTA; CDR2 reads FQGNSA.

The chain joins TRBV4-3 to TRBJ1-2, with D hard to call. Trimming removed 2 bases from V and 0 bases from J, with 10 bases in between. From germline, CDR1 is LGHNA and CDR2 YSLEER. CDR3 length: 15 amino acids. The CDR3 DNA is TGCGCCAGCAGCCAAACCGAGTTCACTAACTATGGCTACACCTTC. This translates into CASSQTEFTNYGYTF.

The chain recombines TRBV29-1 with TRBJ1-1; 7 positions match TRBD1. The CDR3 runs to 13 residues. The germline V gene encodes CDR1 SQVTM and CDR2 ANQGSEA. V trimming: 8 bases; J trimming: 2 bases; junction bases outside the gene matches: 8. CDR3: CSTRQGHNTEAFF. For the CDR3, the DNA is TGCAGCACGAGACAGGGACATAACACTGAAGCTTTCTTT.

This clone was counted once. CDR3 DNA sequence: TGTGCCAGCAGCGGGGAGCGGGAGGGTGGTGAGCAGTTCTTC. Protein sequence: CASSGEREGGEQFF. This rearrangement joins TRBV6-6 to TRBJ2-1, with 10 bases lining up with TRBD2. The CDR3 extends over 14 amino acids. In germline, CDR1 is MNHNY, CDR2 SVGAGI (reference sequence). V lost 6 bases and J lost 9; bases outside the gene matches: 8.

The chain employs TRBV19 and TRBJ1-1; TRBD1 agrees at 7 bases. The V segment lost 8 bases and the J segment 1 base; nucleotides outside the gene matches: 4. Germline loops: CDR1 LNHDA, CDR2 SQIVND (reference sequence). The CDR3 length is 13 residues. In DNA form, the CDR3 reads TGTGCCAGTGTCAGGACAGGGAACACTGAAGCTTTCTTT. Amino acid sequence: CASVRTGNTEAFF.